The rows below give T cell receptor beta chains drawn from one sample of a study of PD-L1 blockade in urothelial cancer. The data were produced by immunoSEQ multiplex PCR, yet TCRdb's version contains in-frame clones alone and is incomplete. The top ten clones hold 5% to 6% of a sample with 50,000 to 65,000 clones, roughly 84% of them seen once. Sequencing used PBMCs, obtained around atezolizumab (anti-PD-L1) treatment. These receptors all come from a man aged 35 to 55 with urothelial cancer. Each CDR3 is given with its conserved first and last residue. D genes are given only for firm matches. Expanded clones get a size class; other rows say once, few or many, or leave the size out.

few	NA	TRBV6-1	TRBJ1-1	TGTGCCAGCAGTAGGACAGCCAACACTGAAGCTTTCTTT	CASSRTANTEAFF
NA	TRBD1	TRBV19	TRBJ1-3	TGTGCCAGTAGTTCTTCAACCGGGACAGGGGCTGGAAACACCATATATTTT	CASSSSTGTGAGNTIYF
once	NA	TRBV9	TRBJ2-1	TGTGCCAGCAGCGGTGGGCAGGGGAGAGTCAATGAGCAGTTCTTC	CASSGGQGRVNEQFF
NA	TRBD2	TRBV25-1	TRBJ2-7	TGTGCCAGCCATACGGCGGGAGGTAAAGAGCAGTACTTC	CASHTAGGKEQYF
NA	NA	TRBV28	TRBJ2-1	TGTGCCAGCAGTCCCCTATCCTACAATGAGCAGTTCTTC	CASSPLSYNEQFF
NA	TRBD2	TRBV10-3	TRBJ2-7	TGTGCCATCAGAACTAGCGGGAGCTACGAGCAGTACTTC	CAIRTSGSYEQYF
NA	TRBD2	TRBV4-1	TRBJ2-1	TGCGCCAGCAGCCCACCTAGCGGGAGAGCCGGCAATGAGCAGTTCTTC	CASSPPSGRAGNEQFF
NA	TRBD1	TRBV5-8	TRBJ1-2	TGTGCCAGCAGCCATGACAGGGCCGGGGGCTACACCTTC	CASSHDRAGGYTF
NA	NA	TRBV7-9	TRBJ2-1	TGTGCCAGCAGCTTAGGGTCGTCGGGGAGTGAGCAGTTCTTC	CASSLGSSGSEQFF
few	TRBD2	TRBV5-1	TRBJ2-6	TGCGCCAGCAGCGGGGAGGGCTCTGGGGCCAACGTCCTGACTTTC	CASSGEGSGANVLTF
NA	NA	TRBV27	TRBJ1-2	TGTGCCAGCAGTCCTACAGGGAAAGCTAACTATGGCTACACCTTC	CASSPTGKANYGYTF
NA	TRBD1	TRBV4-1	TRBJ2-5	TGCGCCAGCAGCCGAGCCGAGGACAGGGTACAAGAGACCCAGTACTTC	CASSRAEDRVQETQYF
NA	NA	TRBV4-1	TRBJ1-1	TGCGCCAGCAGCCAAGTGGACACAGGGTTCCTGAACACTGAAGCTTTCTTT	CASSQVDTGFLNTEAFF
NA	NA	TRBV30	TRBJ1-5	TGTGCCTGGAGTGTACGCCTAAATCAGCCCCAGCATTTT	CAWSVRLNQPQHF
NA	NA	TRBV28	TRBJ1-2	TGTGCCATGGGAGTGCCCTCCGGGGGCTACACCTTC	CAMGVPSGGYTF
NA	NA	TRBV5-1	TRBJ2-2	TGCGCCAGCAGCTTGTCCGGGTCCCACACCGGGGAGCTGTTTTTT	CASSLSGSHTGELFF
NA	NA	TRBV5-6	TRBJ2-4	TGTGCCAGCAGCTTAGACACAAAGGAAAACATTCAGTACTTC	CASSLDTKENIQYF
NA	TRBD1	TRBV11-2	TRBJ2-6	TGTGCCAGCAGCTTAGGGACAGGGGCTGGGGCCAACGTCCTGACTTTC	CASSLGTGAGANVLTF
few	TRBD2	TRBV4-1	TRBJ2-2	TGCGCCAGCAGCAGCCTGGCTAGCGGGAGGGCCGGCGGGGAGCTGTTTTTT	CASSSLASGRAGGELFF
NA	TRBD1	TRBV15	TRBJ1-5	TGTGCCACCAGCAGAGATTCGGGGACAGGGGTTGGCAATCAGCCCCAGCATTTT	CATSRDSGTGVGNQPQHF
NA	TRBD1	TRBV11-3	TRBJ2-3	TGTGCCAGCAGCTTCGGACAGGGTGGGAGGGATACGCAGTATTTT	CASSFGQGGRDTQYF
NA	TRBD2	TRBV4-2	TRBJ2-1	TGTGCCAGCAGCCAAGATTTACGGCGGGAGGTGGGTGAGCAGTTCTTC	CASSQDLRREVGEQFF
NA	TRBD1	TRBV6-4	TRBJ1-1	TGTGCCAGCAGTGACCGTGCAGGGGGCGCAGGGAACACTGAAGCTTTCTTT	CASSDRAGGAGNTEAFF
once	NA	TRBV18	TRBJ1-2	TGTGCCAGCTCACCACGGTCAGACTTTGGCTACACCTTC	CASSPRSDFGYTF
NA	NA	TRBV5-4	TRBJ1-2	TGTGCCAGCAGCTCCAACCGGGGAGGGCTCTATGGCTACACCTTC	CASSSNRGGLYGYTF
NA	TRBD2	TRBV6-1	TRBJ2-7	TGTGCCAGCAGTGGACAACTAGCGGGAGGGCCCTACGAGCAGTACTTC	CASSGQLAGGPYEQYF
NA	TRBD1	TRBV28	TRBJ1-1	TGTGCCAGCAGTTCCTCTTTATGGGGGGCAGGGGGGACTGAAGCTTTCTTT	CASSSSLWGAGGTEAFF
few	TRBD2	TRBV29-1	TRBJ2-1	TGCAGCGCCGACTCGCCTAGCGGGACGAATGAGCAGTTCTTC	CSADSPSGTNEQFF
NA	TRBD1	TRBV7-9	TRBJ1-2	TGTGCCAGCGGCACACAGGGGCTAGGCTACACCTTC	CASGTQGLGYTF
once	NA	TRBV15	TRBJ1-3	TGTGCCACCCGCCGGGGACAACTCTCTGGAAACACCATATATTTT	CATRRGQLSGNTIYF
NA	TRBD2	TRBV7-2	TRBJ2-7	TGTGCCAGCAGCTTAGTCTCTAGCGGGATTGGAGAGCAGTACTTC	CASSLVSSGIGEQYF
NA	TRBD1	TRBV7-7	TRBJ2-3	TGTGCTAGCAGTAAGACAGGGGCGGTAGATACGCAGTATTTT	CASSKTGAVDTQYF
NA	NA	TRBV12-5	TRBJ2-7	TGTGCTAGTGGTTTGCCTGGTGGAAGGGGAATCTACGAGCAGTACTTC	CASGLPGGRGIYEQYF
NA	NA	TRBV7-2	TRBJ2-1	TGTGCCAGCAGCTTTGACGGGAGCTCCTACAATGAGCAGTTCTTC	CASSFDGSSYNEQFF
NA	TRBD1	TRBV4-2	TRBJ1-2	TGTGCCAGCAGCCAAGCACAGGGGAACTATGGCTACACCTTC	CASSQAQGNYGYTF
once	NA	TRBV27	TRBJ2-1	TGTGCCAGCAGTTTTGCGGGGAACAATGAGCAGTTCTTC	CASSFAGNNEQFF
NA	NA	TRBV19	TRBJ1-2	TGTGCCAGTAGAACGGGTTTAGATGGCTACACCTTC	CASRTGLDGYTF
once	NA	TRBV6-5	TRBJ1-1	TGTGCCAGCAGTTATGTCGTAGGAGGCGTTAACACTGAAGCTTTCTTT	CASSYVVGGVNTEAFF
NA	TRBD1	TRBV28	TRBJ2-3	TGTGCCAGCAGTTTAGGGACAGGCATCACAGATACGCAGTATTTT	CASSLGTGITDTQYF
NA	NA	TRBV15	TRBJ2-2	TGTGCCACCCAAAACACCGGGGAGCTGTTTTTT	CATQNTGELFF
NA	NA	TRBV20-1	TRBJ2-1	TGCAGTGCTAGAGATCCTCCTGAGCAGTTCTTC	CSARDPPEQFF
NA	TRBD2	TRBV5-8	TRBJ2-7	TGTGCCAGCAGCTTGAATTCGGGGGGATCCGAGCAGTACTTC	CASSLNSGGSEQYF
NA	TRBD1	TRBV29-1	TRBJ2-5	TGCACCACGGGACAGGACCAAGAGACCCAGTACTTC	CTTGQDQETQYF
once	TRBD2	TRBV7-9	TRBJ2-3	TGTGCCAGCAGCCTCCCCCCAAGACTAGCGGGACGCACAGATACGCAGTATTTT	CASSLPPRLAGRTDTQYF
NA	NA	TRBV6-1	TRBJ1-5	TGTGCCATACAGGGTCAGAATCAGCCCCAGCATTTT	CAIQGQNQPQHF
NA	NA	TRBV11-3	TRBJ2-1	TGTGCCAGCAGCCAATTCTTCCTGACTCGAAACAACTACAATGAGCAGTTCTTC	CASSQFFLTRNNYNEQFF
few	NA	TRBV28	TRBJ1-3	TGTGCCAGCAGGGGTGGGGGCTCTAGAGCTGGAAACACCATATATTTT	CASRGGGSRAGNTIYF
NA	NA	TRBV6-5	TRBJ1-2	TGTGCCAGCAGTTCGTTGAGGCAGGGGCTAAATGGCTACACCTTC	CASSSLRQGLNGYTF
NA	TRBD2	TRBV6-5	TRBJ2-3	TGTGCCAGCAGCCGCAGCGGGACTCGCACAGATACGCAGTATTTT	CASSRSGTRTDTQYF
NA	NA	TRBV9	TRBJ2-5	TGTGCCAGCAGCGCGAGACCTACAGGGAGGGGGGAGACCCAGTACTTC	CASSARPTGRGETQYF
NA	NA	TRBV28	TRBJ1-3	TGTGCCAGCAGGGTGGGGGGAGAAAACACCATATATTTT	CASRVGGENTIYF
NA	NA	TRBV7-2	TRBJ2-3	TGTGCCAGCAGCAGAGAAGGAGGCACAGATACGCAGTATTTT	CASSREGGTDTQYF
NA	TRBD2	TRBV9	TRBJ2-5	TGTGCCAGCAGCGTTGGCAGTGGGACTAGCGGAAGGGGGTCTGAGACCCAGTACTTC	CASSVGSGTSGRGSETQYF
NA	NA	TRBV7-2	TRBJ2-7	TGTGCCAGCAGCTTAGACGGTCTACCCTATTACGAGCAGTACTTC	CASSLDGLPYYEQYF
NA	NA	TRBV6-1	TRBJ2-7	TGTGCCAGCAGTGAATTGGCGCTGAGCGGCTCCTACGAGCAGTACTTC	CASSELALSGSYEQYF
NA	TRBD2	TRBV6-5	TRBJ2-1	TGTGCCAGCAGTTCAATAGCGGGAGCCTCCTACAATGAGCAGTTCTTC	CASSSIAGASYNEQFF
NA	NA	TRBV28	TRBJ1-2	TGTGCCACCCGAGGGTACAGCGCAACTAACTATGGCTACACCTTC	CATRGYSATNYGYTF
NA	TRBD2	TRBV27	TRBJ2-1	TGTGCCAGCAGGCTAGCGGGAGGGCCGGTCAATGAGCAGTTCTTC	CASRLAGGPVNEQFF
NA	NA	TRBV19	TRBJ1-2	TGTGCCAGTAGTATACGGAGACAGGTCTATGGCTACACCTTC	CASSIRRQVYGYTF